The T cell receptor beta chain under discussion was sequenced for a study of T cells after yellow fever vaccination. In the study overall: It was SMART-Seq v4 Ultra Low Input that prepared the fractions with low cell numbers.

Findings and limits, study-wide: A weaker but faster secondary response was observed, peaking on day 5 versus 15.

TCRdb itself ran the 5' RACE reads through MiXCR, one entry per CDR3 protein. This table has 350,000 to 450,000 distinct CDR3 sequences, roughly 20% appearing once. To note about this clonotype: What it binds is not known.

The sequenced sample was PBMCs, obtained before the yellow fever booster vaccination. This TCR came from a man aged 18-30 years who received the YFV17D yellow fever vaccine.

The DNA of the CDR3 is TGTGCCAGCAGCGAGGACACGGTTTCACCCCTCCACTTT. It translates to CASSEDTVSPLHF. This chain connects TRBV9 to TRBJ1-6; possibly TRBD1 for D (5 bases). Germline loops: CDR1 SGDLS, CDR2 YYNGEE. V shed 3 bases and J shed 9 bases, with 10 bases lying between them. The CDR3 has 13 amino acids.